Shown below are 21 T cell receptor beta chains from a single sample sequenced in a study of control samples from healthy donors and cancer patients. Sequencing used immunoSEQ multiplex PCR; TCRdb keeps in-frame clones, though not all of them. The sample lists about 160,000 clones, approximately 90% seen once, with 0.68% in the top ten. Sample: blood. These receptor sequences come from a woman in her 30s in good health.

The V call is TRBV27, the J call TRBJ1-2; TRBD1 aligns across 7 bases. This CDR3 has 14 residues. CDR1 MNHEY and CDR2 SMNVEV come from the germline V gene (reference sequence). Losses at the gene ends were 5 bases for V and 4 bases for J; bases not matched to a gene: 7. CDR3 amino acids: CASSPLDRAYGYTF. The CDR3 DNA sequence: TGTGCCAGCAGTCCCTTAGACAGGGCCTATGGCTACACCTTC.

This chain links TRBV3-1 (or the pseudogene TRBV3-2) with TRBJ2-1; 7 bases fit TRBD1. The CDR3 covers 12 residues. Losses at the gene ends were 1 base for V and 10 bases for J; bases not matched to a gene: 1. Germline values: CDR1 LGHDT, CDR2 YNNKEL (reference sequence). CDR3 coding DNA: TGTGCCAGCAGCCAAGTAGGGGGCGAGCAGTTCTTC. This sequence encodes CASSQVGGEQFF.

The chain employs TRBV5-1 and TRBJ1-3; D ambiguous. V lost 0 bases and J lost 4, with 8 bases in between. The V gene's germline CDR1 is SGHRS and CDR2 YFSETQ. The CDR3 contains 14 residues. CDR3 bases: TGCGCCAGCAGCTTGGCTGGGCGCGGAAACACCATATATTTT. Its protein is CASSLAGRGNTIYF.

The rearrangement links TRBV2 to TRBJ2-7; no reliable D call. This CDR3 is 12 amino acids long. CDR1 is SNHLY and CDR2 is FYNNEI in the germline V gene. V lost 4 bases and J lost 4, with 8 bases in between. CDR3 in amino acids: CASSGSFYEQYF. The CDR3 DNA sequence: TGTGCCAGCAGTGGGTCTTTTTACGAGCAGTACTTC.

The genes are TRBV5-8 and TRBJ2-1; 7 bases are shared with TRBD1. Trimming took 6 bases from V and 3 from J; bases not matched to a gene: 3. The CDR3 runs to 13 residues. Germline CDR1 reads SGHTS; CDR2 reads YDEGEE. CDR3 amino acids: CASKRQGYNEQFF. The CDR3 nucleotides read TGTGCCAGCAAAAGACAGGGCTACAATGAGCAGTTCTTC.

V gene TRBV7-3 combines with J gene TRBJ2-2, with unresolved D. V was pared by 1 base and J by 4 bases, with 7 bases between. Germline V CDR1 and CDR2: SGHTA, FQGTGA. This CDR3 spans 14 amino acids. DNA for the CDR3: TGTGCCAGCAGCTTAATGGCGCCCACCGGGGAGCTGTTTTTT. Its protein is CASSLMAPTGELFF.

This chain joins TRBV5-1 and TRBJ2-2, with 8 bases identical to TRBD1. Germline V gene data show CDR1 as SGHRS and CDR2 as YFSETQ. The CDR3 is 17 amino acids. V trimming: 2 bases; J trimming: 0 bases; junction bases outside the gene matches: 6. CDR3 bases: TGCGCCAGCAGCTTACGGACAGGGCCTACGAACACCGGGGAGCTGTTTTTT. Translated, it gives CASSLRTGPTNTGELFF. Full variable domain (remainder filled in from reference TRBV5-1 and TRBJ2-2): KAGVTQTPRYLIKTRGQQVTLSCSPISGHRSVSWYQQTPGQGLQFLFEYFSETQRNKGNFPGRFSGRQFSNSRSEMNVSTLELGDSALYLCASSLRTGPTNTGELFFGEGSRLTVL.

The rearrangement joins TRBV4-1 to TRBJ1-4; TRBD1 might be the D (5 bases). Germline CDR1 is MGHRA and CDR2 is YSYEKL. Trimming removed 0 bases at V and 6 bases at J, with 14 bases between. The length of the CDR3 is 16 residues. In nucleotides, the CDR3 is TGCGCCAGCAGCCAAGAAATCGGGGGGTTAGATGAAAAACTGTTTTTT. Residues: CASSQEIGGLDEKLFF.

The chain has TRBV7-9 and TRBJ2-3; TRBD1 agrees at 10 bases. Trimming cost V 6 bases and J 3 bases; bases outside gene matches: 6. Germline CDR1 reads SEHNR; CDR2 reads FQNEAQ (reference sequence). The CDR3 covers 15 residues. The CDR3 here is CASSFRQGATDTQYF. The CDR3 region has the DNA TGTGCCAGCAGTTTTCGACAGGGGGCGACAGATACGCAGTATTTT. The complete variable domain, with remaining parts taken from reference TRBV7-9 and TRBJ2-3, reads DTGVSQNPRHKITKRGQNVTFRCDPISEHNRLYWYRQTLGQGPEFLTYFQNEAQLEKSRLLSDRFSAERPKGSFSTLEIQRTEQGDSAMYLCASSFRQGATDTQYFGPGTRLTVL.

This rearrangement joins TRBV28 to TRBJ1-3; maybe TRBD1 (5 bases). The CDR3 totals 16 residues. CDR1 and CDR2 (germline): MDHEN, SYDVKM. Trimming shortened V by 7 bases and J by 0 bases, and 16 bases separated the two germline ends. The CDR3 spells CASKGQTPSSGNTIYF. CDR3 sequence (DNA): TGTGCCAGCAAAGGACAAACCCCAAGCTCTGGAAACACCATATATTTT.

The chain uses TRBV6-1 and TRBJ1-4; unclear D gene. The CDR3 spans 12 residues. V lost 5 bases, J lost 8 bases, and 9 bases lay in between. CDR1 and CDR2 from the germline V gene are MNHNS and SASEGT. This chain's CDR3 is CASSYGVEKLFF. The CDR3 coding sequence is TGTGCCAGCAGTTATGGCGTCGAAAAACTGTTTTTT.

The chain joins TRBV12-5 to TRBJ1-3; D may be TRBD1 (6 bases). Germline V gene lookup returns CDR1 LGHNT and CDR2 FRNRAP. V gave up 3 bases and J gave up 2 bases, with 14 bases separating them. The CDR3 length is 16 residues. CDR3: CASGFNREFAGNTIYF. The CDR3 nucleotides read TGTGCTAGTGGTTTTAACAGGGAGTTCGCTGGAAACACCATATATTTT.

The CDR3 here is CASSLGGEGGHEAFF. CDR3 bases: TGCGCCAGCAGCTTGGGGGGAGAGGGAGGCCATGAAGCTTTCTTT. The chain uses TRBV5-1 and TRBJ1-1; no reliable D call. Per the germline V gene, CDR1 is SGHRS and CDR2 is YFSETQ. The CDR3 consists of 15 residues. The V end lost 0 bases, the J end lost 7 bases, and 16 bases lay between the germline ends.

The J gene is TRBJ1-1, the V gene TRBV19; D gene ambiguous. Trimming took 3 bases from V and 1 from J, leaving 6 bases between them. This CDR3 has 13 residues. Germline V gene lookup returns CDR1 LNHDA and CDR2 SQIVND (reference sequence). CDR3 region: CASSILRNTEAFF. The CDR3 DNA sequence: TGTGCCAGTAGTATTCTACGGAACACTGAAGCTTTCTTT. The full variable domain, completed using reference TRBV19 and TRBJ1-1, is DGGITQSPKYLFRKEGQNVTLSCEQNLNHDAMYWYRQDPGQGLRLIYYSQIVNDFQKGDIAEGYSVSREKKESFPLTVTSAQKNPTAFYLCASSILRNTEAFFGQGTRLTVV.

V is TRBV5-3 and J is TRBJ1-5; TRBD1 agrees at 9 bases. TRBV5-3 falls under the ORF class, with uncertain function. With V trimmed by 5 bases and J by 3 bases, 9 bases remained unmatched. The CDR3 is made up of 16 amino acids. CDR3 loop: CARRPTGGDDNQPQHF. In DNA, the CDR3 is TGTGCCAGAAGGCCTACAGGGGGCGATGACAATCAGCCCCAGCATTTT.

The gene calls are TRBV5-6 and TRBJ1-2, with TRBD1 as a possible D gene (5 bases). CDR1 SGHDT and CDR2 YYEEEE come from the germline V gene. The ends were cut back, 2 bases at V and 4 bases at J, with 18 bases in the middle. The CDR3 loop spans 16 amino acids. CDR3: CASSLPGTGEVYGYTF. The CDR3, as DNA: TGTGCCAGCAGCTTACCCGGGACCGGCGAGGTCTATGGCTACACCTTC.

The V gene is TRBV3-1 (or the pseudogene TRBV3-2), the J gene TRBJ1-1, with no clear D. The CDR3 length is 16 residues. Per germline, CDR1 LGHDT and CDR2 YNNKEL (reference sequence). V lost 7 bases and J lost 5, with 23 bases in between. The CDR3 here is CASNDRRFEGRTEAFF. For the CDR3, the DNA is TGTGCCAGCAATGATAGGCGCTTTGAGGGAAGGACTGAAGCTTTCTTT.

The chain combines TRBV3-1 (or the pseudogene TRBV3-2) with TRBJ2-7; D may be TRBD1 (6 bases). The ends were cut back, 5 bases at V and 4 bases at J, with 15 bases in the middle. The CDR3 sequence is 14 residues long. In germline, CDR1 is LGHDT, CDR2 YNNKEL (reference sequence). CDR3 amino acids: CASSARGKGYEQYF. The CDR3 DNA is TGTGCCAGCAGCGCAAGGGGGAAGGGATACGAGCAGTACTTC.

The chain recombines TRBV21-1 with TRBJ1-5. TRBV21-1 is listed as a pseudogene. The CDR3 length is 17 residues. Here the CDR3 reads CASSKRGERGSNQPQHF. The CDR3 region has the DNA TGTGCCAGCAGCAAAAGGGGGGAGAGGGGTAGCAATCAGCCCCAGCATTTT.

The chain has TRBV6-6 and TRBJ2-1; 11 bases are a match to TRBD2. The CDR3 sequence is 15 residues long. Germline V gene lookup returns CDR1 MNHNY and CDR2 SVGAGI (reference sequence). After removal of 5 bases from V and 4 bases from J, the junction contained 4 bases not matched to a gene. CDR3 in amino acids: CASSTGTSGYNEQFF. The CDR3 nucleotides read TGTGCCAGCAGTACCGGGACTAGCGGTTACAATGAGCAGTTCTTC.

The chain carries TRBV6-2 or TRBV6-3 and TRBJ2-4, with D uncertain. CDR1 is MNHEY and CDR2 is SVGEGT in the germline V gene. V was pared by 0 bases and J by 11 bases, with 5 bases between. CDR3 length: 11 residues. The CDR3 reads CASSYSAVQYF. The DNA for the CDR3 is TGTGCCAGCAGTTACTCGGCAGTTCAGTACTTC.